These T cell receptor beta chains were read from a single sample in a study of cytomegalovirus exposure and HLA in healthy donors. Profiling relied on immunoSEQ multiplex PCR, and the TCRdb table lists in-frame clones only, not all of them. The sample lists tens of thousands of clones; approximately 91% were seen once. Input material: PBMCs. The receptor set was obtained from a man aged 30 to 39 in good health and CMV-seronegative. The CDR3 runs from the conserved cysteine through the conserved F or W. The order of the fields is V gene, D gene, J gene, clone size, CDR3 protein, CDR3 DNA. A D gene is named only where the DNA matches it firmly. Expanded clones get a size class; other rows say once, few or many, or leave the size out.

TRBV5-1	NA	TRBJ2-7	NA	CASSWRERRPEQYF	TGCGCCAGCAGCTGGCGGGAACGCCGGCCTGAGCAGTACTTC
TRBV9	NA	TRBJ1-2	NA	CASSRPGGYGYTF	TGTGCCAGCAGCCGACCGGGGGGGTATGGCTACACCTTC
TRBV28	NA	TRBJ1-2	NA	CASSLFDRGYGYTF	TGTGCCAGCAGTTTGTTCGACAGAGGCTATGGCTACACCTTC
TRBV2	TRBD1	TRBJ1-1	NA	CASSARTGENTEAFF	TGTGCCAGCAGTGCGCGGACAGGGGAGAACACTGAAGCTTTCTTT
TRBV28	NA	TRBJ1-4	NA	CASNSRGFKEKLFF	TGTGCCAGCAATTCCCGGGGGTTCAAAGAAAAACTGTTTTTT
TRBV7-6	TRBD2	TRBJ2-1	NA	CASSLFDPGGISGRAGEQFF	TGTGCCAGCAGCTTATTCGATCCAGGGGGCATTAGCGGGAGGGCCGGTGAGCAGTTCTTC
TRBV15	TRBD2	TRBJ2-7	NA	CATSRELAGGNHEQYF	TGTGCCACCAGCAGAGAACTAGCGGGAGGGAACCACGAGCAGTACTTC
TRBV9	NA	TRBJ2-1	NA	CASSVDKAGWYNEQFF	TGTGCCAGCAGCGTAGATAAGGCGGGATGGTACAATGAGCAGTTCTTC
TRBV5-1	NA	TRBJ2-7	NA	CASSLLQGNEQYF	TGCGCCAGCAGCTTGCTGCAGGGGAACGAGCAGTACTTC
TRBV19	NA	TRBJ2-7	NA	CASSIPGEYEQYF	TGTGCCAGTAGTATACCCGGAGAGTACGAGCAGTACTTC
TRBV7-9	TRBD1	TRBJ2-3	NA	CASSPGTVGTDTQYF	TGTGCCAGCAGCCCAGGGACAGTAGGAACAGATACGCAGTATTTT
TRBV19	NA	TRBJ1-1	NA	CASSMGGLWINTEAFF	TGTGCCAGTAGTATGGGGGGGCTCTGGATTAACACTGAAGCTTTCTTT
TRBV6-5	TRBD1	TRBJ1-1	NA	CASSPNLQVGTEF	TGTGCCAGCAGTCCCAACCTTCAGGTTGGGACAGAGTTT
TRBV15	NA	TRBJ2-3	NA	CATSRVGWEDYTDTQYF	TGTGCCACCAGCAGAGTCGGGTGGGAGGACTACACAGATACGCAGTATTTT
TRBV4-1	NA	TRBJ2-2	NA	CASSQERNNPGELFF	TGCGCCAGCAGCCAAGAGAGGAATAACCCCGGGGAGCTGTTTTTT
TRBV6-6	NA	TRBJ2-5	NA	CASTRGSRGETQYF	TGTGCCAGCACCCGGGGATCACGAGGGGAGACCCAGTACTTC
TRBV7-2	TRBD2	TRBJ2-7	NA	CASSVSGKNHYEQYF	TGTGCCAGCAGCGTGAGCGGGAAAAACCACTACGAGCAGTACTTC
TRBV5-1	NA	TRBJ1-1	NA	CASSLGGPGSEAFF	TGCGCCAGCAGCTTAGGAGGGCCAGGGAGTGAAGCTTTCTTT
TRBV4-1	TRBD1	TRBJ1-2	NA	CASSQMDRSNYGYTF	TGCGCCAGCAGCCAGATGGACAGGTCTAACTATGGCTACACCTTC
TRBV5-1	TRBD2	TRBJ2-7	NA	CASSLPTSGSDEQYF	TGCGCCAGCAGCTTGCCTACTAGCGGGAGTGACGAGCAGTACTTC
TRBV9	TRBD2	TRBJ2-3	NA	CASSATGTSGDTQYF	TGTGCCAGCAGCGCCACCGGGACTAGTGGAGATACGCAGTATTTT
TRBV4-2	NA	TRBJ1-5	once	CASSRQQWEQPQHF	TGTGCCAGCAGCCGCCAGCAGTGGGAGCAGCCCCAGCATTTT
TRBV19	TRBD2	TRBJ2-1	once	CASTVTVTGTSGIREQFF	TGTGCCAGTACCGTAACAGTAACCGGGACTAGCGGGATAAGAGAGCAGTTCTTC
TRBV6-5	NA	TRBJ1-5	NA	CASSYSRGASQPQHF	TGTGCCAGCAGTTACTCGCGGGGTGCTTCTCAGCCCCAGCATTTT
TRBV21-1	NA	TRBJ2-3	NA	CASSTRDRYLTSDTQYF	TGTGCCAGCAGCACCCGGGACAGATATCTTACCTCAGATACGCAGTATTTT
TRBV30	NA	TRBJ2-6	once	CAWSGTGSRSGANVLTF	TGTGCCTGGAGTGGCACCGGGAGCCGCTCTGGGGCCAACGTCCTGACTTTC
TRBV29-1	NA	TRBJ2-6	NA	CSVSLRGRTGANVLTF	TGCAGCGTGTCCCTGCGGGGGCGGACTGGGGCCAACGTCCTGACTTTC